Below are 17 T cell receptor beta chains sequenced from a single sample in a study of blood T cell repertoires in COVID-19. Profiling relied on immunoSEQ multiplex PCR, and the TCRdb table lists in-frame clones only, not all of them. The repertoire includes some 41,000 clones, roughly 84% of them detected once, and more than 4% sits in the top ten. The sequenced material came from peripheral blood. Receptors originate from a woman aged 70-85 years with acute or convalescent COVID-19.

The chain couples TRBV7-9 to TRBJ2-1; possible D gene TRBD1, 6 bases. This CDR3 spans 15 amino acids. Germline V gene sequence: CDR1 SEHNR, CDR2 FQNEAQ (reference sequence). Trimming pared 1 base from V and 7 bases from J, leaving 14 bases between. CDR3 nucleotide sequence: TGTGCCAGCAGCTTAGGAGGGGGATCGTCAAATGAGCAGTTCTTC. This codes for CASSLGGGSSNEQFF.

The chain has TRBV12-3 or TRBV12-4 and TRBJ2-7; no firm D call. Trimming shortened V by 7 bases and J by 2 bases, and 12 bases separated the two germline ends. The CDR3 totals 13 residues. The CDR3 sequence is CASTGSRTYEQYF. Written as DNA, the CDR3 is TGTGCCAGCACCGGCTCGCGGACCTACGAGCAGTACTTC.

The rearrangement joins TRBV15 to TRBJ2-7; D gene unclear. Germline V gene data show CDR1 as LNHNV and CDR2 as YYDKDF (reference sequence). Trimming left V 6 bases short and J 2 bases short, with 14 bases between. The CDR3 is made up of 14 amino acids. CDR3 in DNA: TGTGCCACCAGACCCCCGGGTAGCACCTACGAGCAGTACTTC. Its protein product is CATRPPGSTYEQYF.

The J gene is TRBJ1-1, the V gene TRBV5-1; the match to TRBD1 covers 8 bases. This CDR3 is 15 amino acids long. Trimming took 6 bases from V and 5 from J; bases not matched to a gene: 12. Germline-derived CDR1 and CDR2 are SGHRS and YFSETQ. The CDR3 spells CASTPGGLTGTEAFF. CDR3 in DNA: TGCGCCAGCACCCCAGGGGGCCTCACTGGGACTGAAGCTTTCTTT.

The CDR3 region has the DNA TGTGCCAGCAGCTTAGAGTTGGGGGGAACTGAAGCTTTCTTT. This encodes CASSLELGGTEAFF. V and J are TRBV7-8 and TRBJ1-1; tentatively, D is TRBD1 (5 bases). The CDR3 has 14 amino acids. Trimming stripped 1 base from V and 5 bases from J, with 11 bases between. CDR1 SGHVS and CDR2 FQNEAQ come from the germline V gene.

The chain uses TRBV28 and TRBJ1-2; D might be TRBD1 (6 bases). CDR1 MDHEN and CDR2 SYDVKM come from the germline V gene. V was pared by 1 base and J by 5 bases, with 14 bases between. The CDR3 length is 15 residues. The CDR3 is CASSLFAGVGYGYTF. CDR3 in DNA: TGTGCCAGCAGTTTATTCGCAGGGGTTGGGTATGGCTACACCTTC.

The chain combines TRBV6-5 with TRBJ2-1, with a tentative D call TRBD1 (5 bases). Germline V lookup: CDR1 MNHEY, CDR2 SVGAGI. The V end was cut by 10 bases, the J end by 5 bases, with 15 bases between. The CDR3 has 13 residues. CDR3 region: CATGALGDNEQFF. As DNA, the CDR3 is TGTGCCACCGGAGCGTTAGGGGACAATGAGCAGTTCTTC.

CDR3 DNA sequence: TGCAGTGCTATCCTGACAGGGGTAGCTTTCTTT. Translating gives CSAILTGVAFF. The rearrangement links TRBV20-1 to TRBJ1-1; 8 bases line up with TRBD1. V dropped 4 bases and J dropped 10; count of bases not matched to a gene: 5. CDR1 DFQATT and CDR2 SNEGSKA come from the germline V gene (reference sequence). The CDR3 length is 11 residues.

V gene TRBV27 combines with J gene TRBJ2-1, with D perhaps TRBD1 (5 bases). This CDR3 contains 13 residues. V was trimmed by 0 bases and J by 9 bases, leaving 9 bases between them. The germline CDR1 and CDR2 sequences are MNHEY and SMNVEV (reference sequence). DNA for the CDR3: TGTGCCAGCAGTTTATCGCGGCAGGGTGAGCAGTTCTTC. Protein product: CASSLSRQGEQFF.

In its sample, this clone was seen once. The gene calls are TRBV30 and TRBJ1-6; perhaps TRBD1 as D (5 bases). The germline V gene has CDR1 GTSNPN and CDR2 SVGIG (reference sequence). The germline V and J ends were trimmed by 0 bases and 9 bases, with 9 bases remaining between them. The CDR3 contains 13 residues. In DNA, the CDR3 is TGTGCCTGGAGTGTTTGGAGGGGTTCACCCCTCCACTTT. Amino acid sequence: CAWSVWRGSPLHF.

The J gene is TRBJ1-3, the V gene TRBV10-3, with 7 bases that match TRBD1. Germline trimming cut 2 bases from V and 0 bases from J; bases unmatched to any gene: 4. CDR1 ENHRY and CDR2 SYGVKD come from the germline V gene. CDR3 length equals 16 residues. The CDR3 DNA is TGTGCCATCAGTGAGCGACAGGGCGACTCTGGAAACACCATATATTTT. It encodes CAISERQGDSGNTIYF.

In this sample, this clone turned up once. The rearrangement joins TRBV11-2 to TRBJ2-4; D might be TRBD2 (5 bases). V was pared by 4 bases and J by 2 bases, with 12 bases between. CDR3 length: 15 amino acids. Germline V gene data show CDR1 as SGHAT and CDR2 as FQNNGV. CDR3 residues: CASSSGISTKNIQYF. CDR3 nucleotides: TGTGCCAGCAGCTCGGGAATTTCAACCAAAAACATTCAGTACTTC.

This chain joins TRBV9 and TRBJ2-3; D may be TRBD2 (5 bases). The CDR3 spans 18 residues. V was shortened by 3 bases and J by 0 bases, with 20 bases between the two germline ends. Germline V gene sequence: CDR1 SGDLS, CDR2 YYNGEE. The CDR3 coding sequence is TGTGCCAGCAGCGCCCGGGATATAGGACTTGGTAGCACAGATACGCAGTATTTT. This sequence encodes CASSARDIGLGSTDTQYF.

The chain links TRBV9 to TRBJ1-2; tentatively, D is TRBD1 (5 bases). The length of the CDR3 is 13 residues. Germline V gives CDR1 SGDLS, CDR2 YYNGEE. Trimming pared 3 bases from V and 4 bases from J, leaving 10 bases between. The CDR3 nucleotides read TGTGCCAGCAGCGGCGGACAATCCTATGGCTACACCTTC. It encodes CASSGGQSYGYTF.

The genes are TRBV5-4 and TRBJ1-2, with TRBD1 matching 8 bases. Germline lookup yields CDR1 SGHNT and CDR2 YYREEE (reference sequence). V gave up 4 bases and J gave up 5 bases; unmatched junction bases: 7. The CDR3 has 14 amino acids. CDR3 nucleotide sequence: TGTGCCAGCAGCAACGACAGGGGAGGGTATGGCTACACCTTC. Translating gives CASSNDRGGYGYTF.

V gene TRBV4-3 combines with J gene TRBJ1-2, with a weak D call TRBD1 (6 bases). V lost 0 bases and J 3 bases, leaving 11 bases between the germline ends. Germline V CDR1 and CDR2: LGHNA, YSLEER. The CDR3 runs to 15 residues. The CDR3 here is CASSQESRGDYGYTF. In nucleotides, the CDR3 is TGCGCCAGCAGCCAAGAAAGCAGGGGAGACTATGGCTACACCTTC.

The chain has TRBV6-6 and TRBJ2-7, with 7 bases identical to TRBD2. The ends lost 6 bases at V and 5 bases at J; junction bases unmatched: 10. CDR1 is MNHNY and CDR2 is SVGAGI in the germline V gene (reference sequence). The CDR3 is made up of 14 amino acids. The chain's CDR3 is CASRERDWPHEQYF. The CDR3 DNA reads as TGTGCCAGCAGGGAGCGGGACTGGCCCCACGAGCAGTACTTC.